This TCR beta chain was captured by sequencing in a study of cytomegalovirus exposure and HLA in healthy donors. PCR used 60 Vbeta primers and 13 Jbeta primers. Sequencing used immunoSEQ multiplex PCR; TCRdb keeps in-frame clones, though not all of them. The sample includes 130,000 or so clones, roughly 85% of them seen just once. V lost 6 bases and J 5 bases, leaving 19 bases between the germline ends. The CDR3 totals 15 residues. CDR1 is SGDLS, CDR2 YYNGEE, per germline. The gene calls are TRBV9 and TRBJ2-3, with D perhaps TRBD2 (7 bases). Sample: PBMCs. The sequence was collected from a man between 35 and 55 years old in good health and CMV-seronegative. CDR3 in DNA: TGTGCCAGCAACCCGGGGGGCGTGTGGGTAGATACGCAGTATTTT. Amino acid sequence: CASNPGGVWVDTQYF.